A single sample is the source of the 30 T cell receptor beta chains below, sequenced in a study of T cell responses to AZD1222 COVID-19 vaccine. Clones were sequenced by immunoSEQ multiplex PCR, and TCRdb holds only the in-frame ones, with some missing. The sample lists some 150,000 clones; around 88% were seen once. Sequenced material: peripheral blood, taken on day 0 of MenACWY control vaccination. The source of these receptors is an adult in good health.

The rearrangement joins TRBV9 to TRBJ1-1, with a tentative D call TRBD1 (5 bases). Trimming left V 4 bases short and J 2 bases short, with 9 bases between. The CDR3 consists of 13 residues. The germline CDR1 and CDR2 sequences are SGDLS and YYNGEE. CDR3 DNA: TGTGCCAGCAGCAAAGACAGCAACACTGAAGCTTTCTTT. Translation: CASSKDSNTEAFF.

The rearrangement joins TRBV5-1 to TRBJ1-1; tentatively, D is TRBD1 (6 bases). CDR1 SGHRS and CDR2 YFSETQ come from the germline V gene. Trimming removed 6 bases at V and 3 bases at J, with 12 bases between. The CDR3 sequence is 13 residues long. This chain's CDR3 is CASKGEVDTEAFF. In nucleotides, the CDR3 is TGCGCCAGCAAGGGGGAAGTAGACACTGAAGCTTTCTTT.

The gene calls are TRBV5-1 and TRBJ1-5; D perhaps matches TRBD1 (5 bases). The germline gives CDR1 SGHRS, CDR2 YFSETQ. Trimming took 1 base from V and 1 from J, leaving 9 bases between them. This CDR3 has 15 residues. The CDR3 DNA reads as TGCGCCAGCAGCTTGATAGCAGGGAGCAATCAGCCCCAGCATTTT. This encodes CASSLIAGSNQPQHF.

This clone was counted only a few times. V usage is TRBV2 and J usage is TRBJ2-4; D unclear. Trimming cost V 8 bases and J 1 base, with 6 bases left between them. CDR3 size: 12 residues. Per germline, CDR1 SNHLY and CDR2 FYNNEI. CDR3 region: CASGTAKNIQYF. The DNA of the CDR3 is TGTGCCAGCGGTACGGCCAAAAACATTCAGTACTTC. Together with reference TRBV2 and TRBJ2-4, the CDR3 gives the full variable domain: EPEVTQTPSHQVTQMGQEVILRCVPISNHLYFYWYRQILGQKVEFLVSFYNNEISEKSEIFDDQFSVERPDGSNFTLKIRSTKLEDSAMYFCASGTAKNIQYFGAGTRLSVL.

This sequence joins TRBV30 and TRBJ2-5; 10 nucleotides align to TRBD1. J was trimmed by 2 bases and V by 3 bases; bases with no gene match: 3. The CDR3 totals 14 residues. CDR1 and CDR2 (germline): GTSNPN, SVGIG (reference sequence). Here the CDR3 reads CAWSPGQGQETQYF. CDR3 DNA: TGTGCCTGGAGCCCGGGACAGGGGCAAGAGACCCAGTACTTC.

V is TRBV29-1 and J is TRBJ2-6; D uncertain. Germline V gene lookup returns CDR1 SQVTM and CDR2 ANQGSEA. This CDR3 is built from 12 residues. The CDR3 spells CCVSSGANVLTF. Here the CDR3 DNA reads TGCTGTGTGAGCTCTGGGGCCAACGTCCTGACTTTC.

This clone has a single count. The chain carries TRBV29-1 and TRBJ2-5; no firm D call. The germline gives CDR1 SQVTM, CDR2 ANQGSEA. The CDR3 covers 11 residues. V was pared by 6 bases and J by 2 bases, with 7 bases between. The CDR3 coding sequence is TGCAGCGTCAGGATTCAAGAGACCCAGTACTTC. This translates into CSVRIQETQYF.

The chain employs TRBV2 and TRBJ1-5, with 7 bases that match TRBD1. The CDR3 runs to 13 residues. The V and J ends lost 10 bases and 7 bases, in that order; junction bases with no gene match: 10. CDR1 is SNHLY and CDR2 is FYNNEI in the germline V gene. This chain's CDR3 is CAIETGRGQPQHF. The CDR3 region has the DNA TGTGCCATCGAGACAGGGCGAGGGCAGCCCCAGCATTTT.

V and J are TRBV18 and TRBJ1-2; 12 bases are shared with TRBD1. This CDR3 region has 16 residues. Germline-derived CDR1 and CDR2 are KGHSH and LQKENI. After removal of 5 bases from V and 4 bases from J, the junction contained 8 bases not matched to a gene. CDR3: CASSSGTGGRGYGYTF. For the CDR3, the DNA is TGTGCCAGCTCATCCGGGACAGGGGGCCGGGGCTATGGCTACACCTTC.

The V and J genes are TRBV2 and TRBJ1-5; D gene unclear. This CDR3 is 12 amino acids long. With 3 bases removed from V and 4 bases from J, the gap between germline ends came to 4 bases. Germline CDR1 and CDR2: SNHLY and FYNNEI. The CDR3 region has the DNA TGTGCCAGCAGTGACCGTAATCAGCCCCAGCATTTT. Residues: CASSDRNQPQHF. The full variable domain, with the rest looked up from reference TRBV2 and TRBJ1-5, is EPEVTQTPSHQVTQMGQEVILRCVPISNHLYFYWYRQILGQKVEFLVSFYNNEISEKSEIFDDQFSVERPDGSNFTLKIRSTKLEDSAMYFCASSDRNQPQHFGDGTRLSIL.

The CDR3 coding sequence is TGTGCCAGCAGCGGCCGGGACACCTCCTACGAGCAGTACTTC. Its protein is CASSGRDTSYEQYF. The rearrangement uses TRBV5-5 and TRBJ2-7; tentatively, D is TRBD1 (6 bases). Germline values: CDR1 SGHKS, CDR2 YYEKEE (reference sequence). The V end was cut by 4 bases, the J end by 0 bases, with 11 bases between. CDR3 length equals 14 residues.

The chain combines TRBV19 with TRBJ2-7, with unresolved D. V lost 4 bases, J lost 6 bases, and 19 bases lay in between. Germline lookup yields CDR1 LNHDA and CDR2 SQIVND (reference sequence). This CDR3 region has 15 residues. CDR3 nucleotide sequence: TGTGCCAGTAGTAGAGAAGGGCCCGGAACAAGCGAGCAGTACTTC. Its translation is CASSREGPGTSEQYF.

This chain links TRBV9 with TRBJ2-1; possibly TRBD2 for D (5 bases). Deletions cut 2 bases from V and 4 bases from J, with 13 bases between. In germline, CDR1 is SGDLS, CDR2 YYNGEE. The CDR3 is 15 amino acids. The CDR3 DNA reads TGTGCCAGCAGCGTGGACTCCCTAAGTTACAATGAGCAGTTCTTC. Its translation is CASSVDSLSYNEQFF.

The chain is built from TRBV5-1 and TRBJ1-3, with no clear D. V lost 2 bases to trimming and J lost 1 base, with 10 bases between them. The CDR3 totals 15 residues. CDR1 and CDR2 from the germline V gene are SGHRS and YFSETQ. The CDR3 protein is CASSFGDASGNTIYF. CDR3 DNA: TGCGCCAGCAGCTTCGGGGATGCATCTGGAAACACCATATATTTT.

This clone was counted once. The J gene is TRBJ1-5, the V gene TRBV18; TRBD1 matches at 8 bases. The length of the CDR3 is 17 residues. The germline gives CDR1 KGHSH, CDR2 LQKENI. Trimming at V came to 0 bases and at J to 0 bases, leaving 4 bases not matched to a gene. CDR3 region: CASSPPGTGLSNQPQHF. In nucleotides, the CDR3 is TGTGCCAGCTCACCACCTGGGACAGGTCTTAGCAATCAGCCCCAGCATTTT.

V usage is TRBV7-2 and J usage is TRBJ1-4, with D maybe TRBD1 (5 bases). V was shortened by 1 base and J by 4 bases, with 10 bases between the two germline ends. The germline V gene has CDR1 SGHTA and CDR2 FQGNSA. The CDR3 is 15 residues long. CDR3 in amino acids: CASSLGVRVNEKLFF. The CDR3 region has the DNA TGTGCCAGCAGCTTAGGGGTCAGGGTTAATGAAAAACTGTTTTTT. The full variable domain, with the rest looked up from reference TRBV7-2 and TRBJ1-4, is GAGVSQSPSNKVTEKGKDVELRCDPISGHTALYWYRQSLGQGLEFLIYFQGNSAPDKSGLPSDRFSAERTGGSVSTLTIQRTQQEDSAVYLCASSLGVRVNEKLFFGSGTQLSVL.

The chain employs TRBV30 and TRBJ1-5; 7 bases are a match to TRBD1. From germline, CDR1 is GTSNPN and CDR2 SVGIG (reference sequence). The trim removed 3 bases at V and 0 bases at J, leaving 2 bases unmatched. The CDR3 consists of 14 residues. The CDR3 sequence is CAWRTGYSNQPQHF. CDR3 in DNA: TGTGCCTGGAGGACAGGGTATAGCAATCAGCCCCAGCATTTT.

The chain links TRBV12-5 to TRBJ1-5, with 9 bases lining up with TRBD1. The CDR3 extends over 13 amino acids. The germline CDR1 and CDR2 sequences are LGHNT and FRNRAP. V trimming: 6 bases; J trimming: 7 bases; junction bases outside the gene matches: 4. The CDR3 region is CASGRDREQPQHF. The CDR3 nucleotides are TGTGCTAGTGGGAGGGACAGGGAGCAGCCCCAGCATTTT.

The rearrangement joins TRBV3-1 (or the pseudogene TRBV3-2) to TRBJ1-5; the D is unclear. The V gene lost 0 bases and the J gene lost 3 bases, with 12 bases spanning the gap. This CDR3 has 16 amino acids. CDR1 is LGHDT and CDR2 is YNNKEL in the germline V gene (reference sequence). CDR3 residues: CASSQDLRSPNQPQHF. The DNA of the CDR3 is TGTGCCAGCAGCCAAGATCTCCGGTCCCCCAATCAGCCCCAGCATTTT.

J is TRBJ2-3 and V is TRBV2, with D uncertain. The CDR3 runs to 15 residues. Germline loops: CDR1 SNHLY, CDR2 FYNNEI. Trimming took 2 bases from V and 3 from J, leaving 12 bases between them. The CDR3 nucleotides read TGTGCCAGCAGTGAAACTGGGCTGGGGACAGATACGCAGTATTTT. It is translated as CASSETGLGTDTQYF.

Written as DNA, the CDR3 is TGTGCCAGCAGCCCTCGACAGGGGGCATACACTGAAGCTTTCTTT. Its translation: CASSPRQGAYTEAFF. The chain is built from TRBV7-8 and TRBJ1-1; 10 bases align to TRBD1. The CDR3 length is 15 residues. CDR1 and CDR2 from the germline V gene are SGHVS and FQNEAQ. V was clipped by 5 bases and J by 3 bases; unmatched bases: 6.

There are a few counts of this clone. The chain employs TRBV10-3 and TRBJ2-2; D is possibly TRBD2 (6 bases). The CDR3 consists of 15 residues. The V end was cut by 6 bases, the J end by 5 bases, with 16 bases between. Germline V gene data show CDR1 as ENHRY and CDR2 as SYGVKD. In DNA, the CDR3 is TGTGCCATCAGGGGAGGAGGACACTTAACCGGGGAGCTGTTTTTT. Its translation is CAIRGGGHLTGELFF.

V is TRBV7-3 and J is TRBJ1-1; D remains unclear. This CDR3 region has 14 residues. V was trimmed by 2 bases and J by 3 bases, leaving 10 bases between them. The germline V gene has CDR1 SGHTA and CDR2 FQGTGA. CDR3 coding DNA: TGTGCCAGCAGCTTATACGGCGGTGACACTGAAGCTTTCTTT. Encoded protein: CASSLYGGDTEAFF.

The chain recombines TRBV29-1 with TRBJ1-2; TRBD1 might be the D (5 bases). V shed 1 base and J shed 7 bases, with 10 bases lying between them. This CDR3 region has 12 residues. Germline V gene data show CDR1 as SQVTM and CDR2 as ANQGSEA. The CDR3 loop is CSVEGQGGGYTF. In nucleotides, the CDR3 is TGCAGCGTTGAAGGGCAGGGAGGTGGCTACACCTTC. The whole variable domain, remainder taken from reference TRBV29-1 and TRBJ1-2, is SAVISQKPSRDICQRGTSLTIQCQVDSQVTMMFWYRQQPGQSLTLIATANQGSEATYESGFVIDKFPISRPNLTFSTLTVSNMSPEDSSIYLCSVEGQGGGYTFGSGTRLTVV.

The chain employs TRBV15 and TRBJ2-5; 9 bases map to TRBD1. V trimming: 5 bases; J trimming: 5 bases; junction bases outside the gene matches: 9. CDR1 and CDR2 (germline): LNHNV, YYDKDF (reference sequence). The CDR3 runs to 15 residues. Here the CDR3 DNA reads TGTGCCACCAGCGGGACAGGGAACCTCGGGGAGACCCAGTACTTC. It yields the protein CATSGTGNLGETQYF.

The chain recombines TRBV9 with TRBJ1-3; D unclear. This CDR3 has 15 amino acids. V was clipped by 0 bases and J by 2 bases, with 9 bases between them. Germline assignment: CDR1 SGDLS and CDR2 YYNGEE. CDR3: CASSVGPAPGNTIYF. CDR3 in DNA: TGTGCCAGCAGCGTAGGCCCAGCCCCTGGAAACACCATATATTTT.

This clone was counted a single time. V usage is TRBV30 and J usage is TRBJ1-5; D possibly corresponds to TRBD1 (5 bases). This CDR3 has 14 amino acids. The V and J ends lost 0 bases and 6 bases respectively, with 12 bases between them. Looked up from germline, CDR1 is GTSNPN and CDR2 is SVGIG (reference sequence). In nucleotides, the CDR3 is TGTGCCTGGAGTGTGGGGGAGAGGAGTCAGCCCCAGCATTTT. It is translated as CAWSVGERSQPQHF.

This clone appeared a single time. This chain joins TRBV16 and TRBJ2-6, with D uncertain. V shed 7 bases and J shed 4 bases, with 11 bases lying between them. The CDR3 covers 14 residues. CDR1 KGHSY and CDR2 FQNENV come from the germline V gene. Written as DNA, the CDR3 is TGTGCCAGCACCGCGACGCTAGGGGCCAACGTCCTGACTTTC. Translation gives CASTATLGANVLTF.

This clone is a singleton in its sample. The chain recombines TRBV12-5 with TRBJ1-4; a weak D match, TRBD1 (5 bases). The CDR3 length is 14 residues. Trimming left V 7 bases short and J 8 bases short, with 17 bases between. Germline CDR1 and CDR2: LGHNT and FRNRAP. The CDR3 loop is CASARGRLGEKLFF. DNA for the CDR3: TGTGCTAGTGCTCGGGGGAGGTTAGGAGAAAAACTGTTTTTT.

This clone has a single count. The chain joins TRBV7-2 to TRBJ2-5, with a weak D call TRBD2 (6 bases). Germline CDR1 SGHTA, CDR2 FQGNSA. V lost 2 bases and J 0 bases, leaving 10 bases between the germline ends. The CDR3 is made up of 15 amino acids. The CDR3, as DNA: TGTGCCAGCAGCTTAACAAGCGGGTACCAAGAGACCCAGTACTTC. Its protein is CASSLTSGYQETQYF.